These 17 T cell receptor beta chains came from one sample sequenced in a study of blood T cell repertoires in COVID-19. Using immunoSEQ multiplex PCR, the repertoire was profiled, and TCRdb retains in-frame clones only, with some absent. In the table there are approximately 120,000 clones, approximately 90% of which are singletons. Sequenced material: peripheral blood. These TCRs come from a man aged 50-59 years with COVID-19, enrolled during active disease.

This chain joins TRBV7-8 and TRBJ1-4, with 7 bases lining up with TRBD1. In germline, CDR1 is SGHVS, CDR2 FQNEAQ. V was pared by 5 bases and J by 7 bases, with 13 bases of the junction left unmatched. The CDR3 loop spans 16 amino acids. For the CDR3, the DNA is TGTGCCAGCAGCGGGATAACAGGGGCGGAGGGTGAAAAACTGTTTTTT. The encoded protein is CASSGITGAEGEKLFF.

J is TRBJ2-3 and V is TRBV1; TRBD2, the D gene given by the table, was not confirmed from the DNA. TRBV1 is assigned pseudogene status. The length of the CDR3 is 16 residues. CDR3: CTSSQDSGEGTDTQYF. The CDR3 nucleotides are TGCACCAGCAGCCAAGACAGCGGAGAGGGCACAGATACGCAGTATTTT.

This sequence joins TRBV9 and TRBJ1-1, with D uncertain. Trimming took off 4 bases at V and 1 base at J, with 11 bases between the two ends. CDR3 length: 14 amino acids. Germline V gene lookup returns CDR1 SGDLS and CDR2 YYNGEE. The CDR3, as DNA: TGTGCCAGCAGCTCCACCGAGGCGAACACTGAAGCTTTCTTT. It translates to CASSSTEANTEAFF.

The V call is TRBV28, the J call TRBJ1-2; D remains ambiguous. V shed 5 bases and J shed 7 bases, with 8 bases lying between them. This CDR3 is 11 amino acids long. The V gene's germline CDR1 is MDHEN and CDR2 SYDVKM. The CDR3 reads CASSEARGYTF. DNA of the CDR3: TGTGCCAGCAGTGAGGCGCGTGGCTACACCTTC.

CDR3 in amino acids: CASSLLTGRKDTQYF. Written as DNA, the CDR3 is TGTGCCAGCAGCTTATTGACAGGGCGGAAAGATACGCAGTATTTT. This chain joins TRBV5-6 and TRBJ2-3; TRBD1 aligns across 7 bases. Germline V gives CDR1 SGHDT, CDR2 YYEEEE. V trimming: 2 bases; J trimming: 5 bases; junction bases outside the gene matches: 8. CDR3 length: 15 residues.

This CDR3 is CASSPEGRYNEQFF. CDR3 DNA sequence: TGCGCCAGCAGCCCAGAGGGCCGTTACAATGAGCAGTTCTTC. The chain recombines TRBV4-3 with TRBJ2-1; TRBD2 is a possible D gene (5 bases). This CDR3 spans 14 amino acids. Germline V gene sequence: CDR1 LGHNA, CDR2 YSLEER. Trimming pared 4 bases from V and 4 bases from J, leaving 11 bases between.

The rearrangement joins TRBV6-5 to TRBJ1-3, with 7 bases fitting TRBD1. Looked up from germline, CDR1 is MNHEY and CDR2 is SVGAGI. The CDR3 covers 14 residues. V dropped 6 bases and J dropped 8; count of bases not matched to a gene: 10. The CDR3 DNA sequence: TGTGCCAGCAGGACGACAGGGCTAACGCACACCATATATTTT. It is translated as CASRTTGLTHTIYF.

This rearrangement joins TRBV2 to TRBJ2-6; TRBD2 is a possible D gene (5 bases). The CDR3 runs to 15 residues. V lost 4 bases to trimming and J lost 1 base, with 8 bases between them. Per germline, CDR1 SNHLY and CDR2 FYNNEI. The CDR3 spells CASSARGSGANVLTF. The CDR3 DNA reads as TGTGCCAGCAGTGCACGGGGATCTGGGGCCAACGTCCTGACTTTC.

This chain connects TRBV5-1 to TRBJ2-2; 11 nucleotides agree with TRBD2. Germline CDR1 is SGHRS and CDR2 is YFSETQ. This CDR3 is 15 amino acids long. V lost 6 bases, J lost 7 bases, and 8 bases stayed unmatched. CDR3 coding DNA: TGCGCCAGCAACAATCGTGGACTAGCGGGCGGGGAGCTGTTTTTT. This codes for CASNNRGLAGGELFF. Looking up the rest from reference TRBV5-1 and TRBJ2-2 gives the full variable domain: KAGVTQTPRYLIKTRGQQVTLSCSPISGHRSVSWYQQTPGQGLQFLFEYFSETQRNKGNFPGRFSGRQFSNSRSEMNVSTLELGDSALYLCASNNRGLAGGELFFGEGSRLTVL.

The chain carries TRBV9 and TRBJ1-5, with a tentative D call TRBD1 (6 bases). V lost 0 bases and J 6 bases, leaving 10 bases between the germline ends. The CDR3 is 14 amino acids. The germline V gene encodes CDR1 SGDLS and CDR2 YYNGEE. CDR3 DNA sequence: TGTGCCAGCAGCGTAGAGGGGGGGGCTCAGCCCCAGCATTTT. Translation: CASSVEGGAQPQHF.

The chain has TRBV19 and TRBJ1-1, with 7 bases identical to TRBD1. Germline loops: CDR1 LNHDA, CDR2 SQIVND (reference sequence). The CDR3 has 13 amino acids. With V trimmed by 5 bases and J by 3 bases, 3 bases remained unmatched. Here the CDR3 DNA reads TGTGCCAGTAGTCCCGGACAGGACACTGAAGCTTTCTTT. Translating gives CASSPGQDTEAFF.

The rearrangement joins TRBV5-5 to TRBJ2-2; 12 nucleotides line up with TRBD2. The germline CDR1 and CDR2 sequences are SGHKS and YYEKEE (reference sequence). Trimming removed 4 bases from V and 7 bases from J; junction bases left unmatched: 5. This CDR3 region has 15 residues. Written as DNA, the CDR3 is TGTGCCAGCAGCCCTGGACTAGCGGGAATCGGGGAGCTGTTTTTT. Encoded protein: CASSPGLAGIGELFF.

V and J are TRBV4-3 and TRBJ1-4; D ambiguous. Germline V lookup: CDR1 LGHNA, CDR2 YSLEER. Trimming took 0 bases from V and 3 from J, leaving 14 bases between them. The CDR3 contains 17 residues. The CDR3 protein is CASSQDRRSGANEKLFF. Written as DNA, the CDR3 is TGCGCCAGCAGCCAAGATCGAAGGTCGGGTGCTAATGAAAAACTGTTTTTT.

This chain links TRBV10-1 with TRBJ2-2, with D possibly being TRBD2 (6 bases). CDR3 length: 14 amino acids. The germline V gene encodes CDR1 WNHNN and CDR2 SYGVQD (reference sequence). With 5 bases removed from V and 4 bases from J, the gap between germline ends came to 11 bases. This CDR3 is CASSSGEGTGELFF. CDR3 bases: TGCGCCAGCAGTTCGGGAGAGGGCACCGGGGAGCTGTTTTTT.

This clone occurred once. This chain joins TRBV24-1 and TRBJ2-5; 7 nucleotides match TRBD1. CDR1 is KGHDR, CDR2 SFDVKD, per germline. V shed 4 bases and J 5 bases; nucleotides not matched to a gene: 6. The CDR3 runs to 14 residues. The CDR3 DNA reads as TGTGCCACCAGTGACCCAAGACAGGGTGAGACCCAGTACTTC. Its translation is CATSDPRQGETQYF.

The rearrangement joins TRBV7-2 to TRBJ2-5; the match to TRBD2 covers 10 bases. Germline lookup yields CDR1 SGHTA and CDR2 FQGNSA. The CDR3 has 16 residues. V gave up 2 bases and J gave up 4 bases; unmatched junction bases: 7. The CDR3 bases are TGTGCCAGCAGCTTAAATCTAGCGGGAGTTGGAGAGACCCAGTACTTC. Protein sequence: CASSLNLAGVGETQYF.

The chain joins TRBV2 to TRBJ2-1; D is unresolved. The V gene lost 0 bases and the J gene lost 8 bases, with 11 bases spanning the gap. The CDR3 spans 14 residues. In germline, CDR1 is SNHLY, CDR2 FYNNEI. CDR3 bases: TGTGCCAGCAGTGAAGCGTATCTGGCCGATGAGCAGTTCTTC. It translates to CASSEAYLADEQFF.